A selection of T cell receptor beta chains follows, all from one sample in a study of blood T cell repertoires in COVID-19. Profiling relied on immunoSEQ multiplex PCR, and the TCRdb table lists in-frame clones only, not all of them. The sample has roughly 380,000 clones, approximately 87% seen once. The sample comprised PBMCs or T cells enriched from blood (not recorded which). The receptor set was obtained from a man aged 30-40 years who had recovered from COVID-19. CDR3s include the opening cysteine and the closing phenylalanine or tryptophan. A D gene is named only where the DNA matches it firmly. Clone size is given for some rows only: seen once, a few or many times, or a class if the clone is expanded.

D gene: TRBD2; clone size: .; V gene: TRBV19; J gene: TRBJ2-5; CDR3 length: 17; CDR3 DNA: TGTGCCAGTAGTATCGGGCTTTCAGCGGGGAGAGGGGAGACCCAGTACTTC; CDR3 protein: CASSIGLSAGRGETQYF
D gene: TRBD1; clone size: once; V gene: TRBV7-9; J gene: TRBJ1-4; CDR3 length: 15; CDR3 DNA: TGTGCCAGCAGCCCAGGGACAGGGGCGGATGAAAAACTGTTTTTT; CDR3 protein: CASSPGTGADEKLFF
D gene: .; clone size: .; V gene: TRBV4-1; J gene: TRBJ1-1; CDR3 length: 14; CDR3 DNA: TGCGCCAGCAGCTGGGGCAGGTTGAACACTGAAGCTTTCTTT; CDR3 protein: CASSWGRLNTEAFF
D gene: .; clone size: .; V gene: TRBV4-3; J gene: TRBJ1-2; CDR3 length: 14; CDR3 DNA: TGCGCCAGCAGCCTATATCGCGCGGGGCAGGGCTACACCTTC; CDR3 protein: CASSLYRAGQGYTF
D gene: TRBD1; clone size: .; V gene: TRBV5-1; J gene: TRBJ1-1; CDR3 length: 14; CDR3 DNA: TGCGCCAGCAGCTTGATGTCAGGGGGCACTGAAGCTTTCTTT; CDR3 protein: CASSLMSGGTEAFF
D gene: .; clone size: .; V gene: TRBV5-7; J gene: TRBJ1-3; CDR3 length: 12; CDR3 DNA: TGTGCCAGCAGGCGACAGCAAAACACCATATATTTT; CDR3 protein: CASRRQQNTIYF
D gene: .; clone size: .; V gene: TRBV29-1; J gene: TRBJ1-4; CDR3 length: 13; CDR3 DNA: TGCAGCGTTGGTTTGGGAGTTAATGAAAAACTGTTTTTT; CDR3 protein: CSVGLGVNEKLFF
D gene: .; clone size: .; V gene: TRBV2; J gene: TRBJ1-2; CDR3 length: 17; CDR3 DNA: TGTGCCAGCATAAGGGACACCCTCGCTCTTGGAAACTATGGCTACACCTTC; CDR3 protein: CASIRDTLALGNYGYTF
D gene: .; clone size: .; V gene: TRBV12-3/TRBV12-4; J gene: TRBJ1-2; CDR3 length: 12; CDR3 DNA: TGTGCCAGCAGGCAGTCTAACTATGGCTACACCTTC; CDR3 protein: CASRQSNYGYTF
D gene: .; clone size: .; V gene: TRBV5-6; J gene: TRBJ1-1; CDR3 length: 15; CDR3 DNA: TGTGCCAGCAGCTTGGAGGGGGTCCTGAACACTGAAGCTTTCTTT; CDR3 protein: CASSLEGVLNTEAFF
D gene: .; clone size: .; V gene: TRBV27; J gene: TRBJ2-5; CDR3 length: 13; CDR3 DNA: TGTGCCAGCAGATCGCAGGTTCAAGAGACCCAGTACTTC; CDR3 protein: CASRSQVQETQYF
D gene: .; clone size: .; V gene: TRBV7-9; J gene: TRBJ1-2; CDR3 length: 15; CDR3 DNA: TGTGCCAGCAGCTTATTACAGGCTCGAAGCTATGGCTACACCTTC; CDR3 protein: CASSLLQARSYGYTF
D gene: .; clone size: .; V gene: TRBV5-4; J gene: TRBJ2-6; CDR3 length: 17; CDR3 DNA: TGTGCCAGCTCACCCCCGCAAGGGGTCGCTGGGGCCAACGTCCTGACTTTC; CDR3 protein: CASSPPQGVAGANVLTF
D gene: .; clone size: .; V gene: TRBV11-2; J gene: TRBJ1-1; CDR3 length: 14; CDR3 DNA: TGTGCCAGCAGCCACACAGGGCTGAACACTGAAGCTTTCTTT; CDR3 protein: CASSHTGLNTEAFF
D gene: .; clone size: .; V gene: TRBV14; J gene: TRBJ2-7; CDR3 length: 18; CDR3 DNA: TGTGCCAGCAGCCAAGATCACGGGACTGTTACGAACTCCTACGAGCAGTACTTC; CDR3 protein: CASSQDHGTVTNSYEQYF
D gene: TRBD1; clone size: .; V gene: TRBV19; J gene: TRBJ1-1; CDR3 length: 14; CDR3 DNA: TGTGCCAGTAGTCCGACAGGGGTGCACACTGAAGCTTTCTTT; CDR3 protein: CASSPTGVHTEAFF
D gene: TRBD1; clone size: .; V gene: TRBV6-5; J gene: TRBJ1-2; CDR3 length: 12; CDR3 DNA: TGTGCCAGCCGCCAGGGGGTTTTTGGCTACACCTTC; CDR3 protein: CASRQGVFGYTF
D gene: .; clone size: .; V gene: TRBV3-1/TRBV3-2; J gene: TRBJ1-3; CDR3 length: 15; CDR3 DNA: TGTGCCAGCAGCCCGTTTCAGGGTTCTGGAAACACCATATATTTT; CDR3 protein: CASSPFQGSGNTIYF
D gene: TRBD1; clone size: .; V gene: TRBV6-5; J gene: TRBJ2-7; CDR3 length: 15; CDR3 DNA: TGTGCCAGCAGTTACAAACAGGGGTTCTCCTACGAGCAGTACTTC; CDR3 protein: CASSYKQGFSYEQYF
D gene: .; clone size: .; V gene: TRBV11-2; J gene: TRBJ2-1; CDR3 length: 15; CDR3 DNA: TGTGCCAGCAGCCAGGGTATGGGGGCATACAATGAGCAGTTCTTC; CDR3 protein: CASSQGMGAYNEQFF
D gene: .; clone size: .; V gene: TRBV29-1; J gene: TRBJ2-7; CDR3 length: 13; CDR3 DNA: TGCAGCGCCGGGACTTCCAACTCCTACGAGCAGTACTTC; CDR3 protein: CSAGTSNSYEQYF
D gene: .; clone size: .; V gene: TRBV11-2; J gene: TRBJ2-7; CDR3 length: 14; CDR3 DNA: TGTGCCAGCAGCTTAGGTGAGGGAACCTACGAGCAGTACTTC; CDR3 protein: CASSLGEGTYEQYF
D gene: .; clone size: few; V gene: TRBV19; J gene: TRBJ1-1; CDR3 length: 14; CDR3 DNA: TGTGCCAGTAGGGGGGACATTTTGAACACTGAAGCTTTCTTT; CDR3 protein: CASRGDILNTEAFF
D gene: .; clone size: once; V gene: TRBV7-3; J gene: TRBJ2-1; CDR3 length: 16; CDR3 DNA: TGTGCCAGCAGCATAGAACCGGGATCCCGTTACAATGAGCAGTTCTTC; CDR3 protein: CASSIEPGSRYNEQFF
D gene: .; clone size: .; V gene: TRBV2; J gene: TRBJ1-6; CDR3 length: 14; CDR3 DNA: TGTGCCAGCAGTGACAGTGGGGGGAATTCACCCCTCCACTTT; CDR3 protein: CASSDSGGNSPLHF
D gene: .; clone size: .; V gene: TRBV3-1/TRBV3-2; J gene: TRBJ1-2; CDR3 length: 18; CDR3 DNA: TGTGCCAGCAGCCCACCTGGGACACGATACAAACAGAACTATGGCTACACCTTC; CDR3 protein: CASSPPGTRYKQNYGYTF